The 10 T cell receptor beta chains below all came from one sample that was sequenced in a study of OX40 agonist ivuxolimab in advanced cancers. TCRdb's copy holds only in-frame clones and misses some; the assay was immunoSEQ multiplex PCR. The repertoire holds 90,000 to 120,000 clones, with under 95% as singletons. The material was CD4+ or CD8+ T cells sorted from blood, obtained in a trial of the OX40 agonist ivuxolimab. The source of these receptors is an adult with an advanced solid tumor such as melanoma, head and neck, liver or kidney cancer.

The V and J genes are TRBV28 and TRBJ2-1; 14 bases agree with TRBD2. The CDR3 spans 13 residues. Germline-derived CDR1 and CDR2 are MDHEN and SYDVKM. The J segment lost 14 bases and the V segment lost 6 bases, leaving 6 bases of the junction unmatched. CDR3 region: CASRRLAGGGKFF. CDR3 nucleotides: TGTGCCAGCAGACGACTAGCGGGAGGGGGAAAGTTCTTC.

This chain joins TRBV6-5 and TRBJ2-7; D gene ambiguous. Per germline, CDR1 MNHEY and CDR2 SVGAGI. V lost 6 bases and J 3 bases, leaving 6 bases between the germline ends. The CDR3 sequence is 11 residues long. The CDR3 here is CASSQDYEQYF. The DNA of the CDR3 is TGTGCCAGCAGCCAGGACTACGAGCAGTACTTC.

The chain uses TRBV4-2 and TRBJ1-2; no clear D. The CDR3 is made up of 14 amino acids. Germline values: CDR1 LGHNA, CDR2 YNFKEQ. Trimming removed 5 bases at V and 5 bases at J, with 15 bases between. DNA for the CDR3: TGTGCCAGCAGCTCACCCGGCCTAGATTATGGCTACACCTTC. It specifies CASSSPGLDYGYTF.

V gene TRBV30 combines with J gene TRBJ1-2, with unresolved D. Germline lookup yields CDR1 GTSNPN and CDR2 SVGIG (reference sequence). The CDR3 runs to 16 residues. The V gene lost 2 bases and the J gene lost 0 bases, with 16 bases spanning the gap. The CDR3 sequence is CAWSWRAHRPNYGYTF. The CDR3 DNA reads TGTGCCTGGAGTTGGAGGGCTCACCGCCCTAACTATGGCTACACCTTC.

CDR3 residues: CASTPWDRSYEQYF. The CDR3 coding sequence is TGTGCCAGCACCCCCTGGGACAGGTCCTACGAGCAGTACTTC. V and J are TRBV28 and TRBJ2-7, with 8 bases that match TRBD1. The CDR3 loop spans 14 amino acids. The ends lost 7 bases at V and 1 base at J; junction bases unmatched: 6. The germline V gene encodes CDR1 MDHEN and CDR2 SYDVKM.

The rearrangement uses TRBV7-3 and TRBJ2-7; D is possibly TRBD2 (6 bases). This CDR3 has 15 amino acids. The V end was cut by 6 bases, the J end by 3 bases, with 18 bases between. CDR1 and CDR2 (germline): SGHTA, FQGTGA. CDR3 DNA sequence: TGTGCCAGCAGGATGTCGGCGGGGACGAACTACGAGCAGTACTTC. Translation gives CASRMSAGTNYEQYF.

The J gene is TRBJ2-1, the V gene TRBV28, with D uncertain. Germline CDR1 is MDHEN and CDR2 is SYDVKM. The ends were cut back, 5 bases at V and 0 bases at J, with 8 bases in the middle. The length of the CDR3 is 14 residues. The CDR3 DNA reads TGTGCCAGCAGTAAGGAAAGCTCCTACAATGAGCAGTTCTTC. Protein: CASSKESSYNEQFF.

The rearrangement joins TRBV4-1 to TRBJ2-7; D remains ambiguous. Germline V gives CDR1 MGHRA, CDR2 YSYEKL. Trimming took 1 base from V and 3 from J, leaving 16 bases between them. The CDR3 runs to 16 residues. The CDR3 sequence is CASSQGWRSDHYEQYF. In DNA, the CDR3 is TGCGCCAGCAGCCAAGGGTGGAGATCAGATCACTACGAGCAGTACTTC.

CDR3 amino acids: CASSMLAGNNEQFF. Written as DNA, the CDR3 is TGTGCCAGTAGTATGCTAGCGGGAAACAATGAGCAGTTCTTC. This chain joins TRBV19 and TRBJ2-1; 9 nucleotides align to TRBD2. Trimming cost V 3 bases and J 5 bases; bases outside gene matches: 2. The CDR3 contains 14 residues. CDR1 and CDR2 (germline): LNHDA, SQIVND (reference sequence). Filled out from reference TRBV19 and TRBJ2-1, the complete variable domain reads DGGITQSPKYLFRKEGQNVTLSCEQNLNHDAMYWYRQDPGQGLRLIYYSQIVNDFQKGDIAEGYSVSREKKESFPLTVTSAQKNPTAFYLCASSMLAGNNEQFFGPGTRLTVL.

Here the CDR3 DNA reads TGTGCCAGCAGCGTATCGGCCGGGAATCAGCCCCAGCATTTT. It translates to CASSVSAGNQPQHF. The chain links TRBV9 to TRBJ1-5; D remains ambiguous. V lost 1 base, J lost 4 bases, and 9 bases lay in between. This CDR3 is 14 amino acids long. Per germline, CDR1 SGDLS and CDR2 YYNGEE. Supplemented by reference TRBV9 and TRBJ1-5, the full variable domain reads DSGVTQTPKHLITATGQRVTLRCSPRSGDLSVYWYQQSLDQGLQFLIQYYNGEERAKGNILERFSAQQFPDLHSELNLSSLELGDSALYFCASSVSAGNQPQHFGDGTRLSIL.